The rows below give T cell receptor beta chains drawn from one sample of a study of vaccination effects on CD4 cells after COVID-19. Clones were read by immunoSEQ multiplex PCR, and TCRdb kept only the in-frame ones, dropping some. The sample yields 50,000 to 70,000 clones, 70% to 85% seen once. Antigens of these TCRs are unknown. This specimen consisted of CD4+ T cells from PBMCs cultured without peptide, obtained before COVID-19 vaccination. All receptors come from a human donor who had a prior SARS-CoV-2 infection. Both conserved end residues are trimmed from each CDR3. Fields, in order: J gene, V gene, CDR3 protein.

TRBJ2-1,TRBV14,ASSQTGQPSYNEQF
TRBJ2-5,TRBV5-4,ASSLDRETQY
TRBJ2-1,TRBV2,ASSESGTVYNEQF
TRBJ2-1,TRBV24-1,ATSRASGNYNEQF
TRBJ2-5,TRBV27,ASRPGHRRTQETQY
TRBJ2-7,TRBV7-2,ASSSQGYEQY
TRBJ1-1,TRBV15,ATSRGTTEAF
TRBJ1-4,TRBV6-5,ASSSGMLLGEKLF
TRBJ1-4,TRBV2,ASSLQGELF
TRBJ2-1,TRBV4-2,ASSPNRGNEQF
TRBJ2-6,TRBV4-1,ASSRDQRTPGANVLT
TRBJ1-1,TRBV30,AWGRQREAF
TRBJ2-3,TRBV11-2,ASKITRGTDTQY
TRBJ2-3,TRBV6-5,ASTSPGGGTDTQY
TRBJ2-5,TRBV5-8,ASSLPIKRAGQETQY
TRBJ1-5,TRBV30,AWSVLRGGEPQH
TRBJ2-7,TRBV7-2,ASTPGGQASYEQY
TRBJ2-1,TRBV18,ASSPEGVMSYNEQF
TRBJ1-1,TRBV11-2,ASSLAGLMNTEAF
TRBJ1-5,TRBV4-2,ASSQDRNQPQH
TRBJ2-5,TRBV5-1,ASSPGGTGETQY
TRBJ2-2,TRBV19,ASSISATGTGGTGELF
TRBJ1-5,TRBV5-5,ASSLAATGTGLQPQH
TRBJ1-1,TRBV10-3,AISESGQGGTEAF
TRBJ2-7,TRBV7-2,ASSFIQRYEQY
TRBJ2-7,TRBV7-8,ASSLEGAEIQEQY
TRBJ2-3,TRBV7-8,ASSLYATDTQY
TRBJ1-6,TRBV30,AWGRQGSPLH
TRBJ1-1,TRBV7-9,ASSLDTGTEAF
TRBJ1-2,TRBV6-2/TRBV6-3,ASSWTNYGYT
TRBJ2-6,TRBV27,ASRINSGANVLT
TRBJ1-1,TRBV18,ASSPPPTVNTEAF
TRBJ2-1,TRBV5-6,ASSPVPAGSYNEQF
TRBJ2-3,TRBV10-3,AISAGDTDTQY